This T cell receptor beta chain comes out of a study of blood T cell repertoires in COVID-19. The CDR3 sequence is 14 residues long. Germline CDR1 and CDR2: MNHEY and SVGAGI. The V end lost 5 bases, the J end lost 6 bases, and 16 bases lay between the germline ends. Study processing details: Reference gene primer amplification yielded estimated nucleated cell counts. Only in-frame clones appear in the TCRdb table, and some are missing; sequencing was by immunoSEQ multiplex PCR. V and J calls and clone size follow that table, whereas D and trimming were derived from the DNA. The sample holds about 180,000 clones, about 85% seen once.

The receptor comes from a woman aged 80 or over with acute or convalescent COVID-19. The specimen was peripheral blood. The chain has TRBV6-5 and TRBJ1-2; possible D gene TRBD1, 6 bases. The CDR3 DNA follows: TGTGCCAGCAGTCCCTGGACAGCCTTGGATGGCTACACCTTC. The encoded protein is CASSPWTALDGYTF.